These 31 T cell receptor beta chains share one sample of origin, sequenced in a study of shared clonotypes between healthy human individuals. Sequencing used immunoSEQ multiplex PCR; TCRdb keeps in-frame clones, though not all of them. Among 650,000 to 800,000 clones listed, 72% were seen once. The sample consisted of memory CD4+ T cells sorted from blood. The subset: CD45RA-negative fraction. Receptors were obtained from a woman younger than 45 in good health.

In the case of this clone: Other DNA sequences in the same sample also yield this CDR3. The chain carries TRBV5-1 and TRBJ1-1, with 7 bases matching TRBD1. J lost 0 bases, V lost 4 bases, and 3 bases had no gene match. Germline CDR1 is SGHRS and CDR2 is YFSETQ. This CDR3 is built from 14 residues. This CDR3 is CASSVTGLNTEAFF. In DNA form, the CDR3 reads TGCGCCAGCAGCGTGACAGGGTTGAACACTGAAGCTTTCTTT.

This clone was seen a single time. V and J are TRBV5-8 and TRBJ1-5, with D unclear. The V gene lost 2 bases and the J gene lost 3 bases, with 9 bases spanning the gap. Per the germline V gene, CDR1 is SGHTS and CDR2 is YDEGEE. This CDR3 spans 14 amino acids. This CDR3 reads CASSLGGPNQPQHF. CDR3 coding DNA: TGTGCCAGCAGCTTAGGAGGGCCCAATCAGCCCCAGCATTTT.

The chain links TRBV5-8 to TRBJ1-5; TRBD1 agrees at 8 bases. Trimming at V came to 2 bases and at J to 7 bases, leaving 11 bases not matched to a gene. The germline CDR1 and CDR2 sequences are SGHTS and YDEGEE. This CDR3 has 16 amino acids. The DNA of the CDR3 is TGTGCCAGCAGCTTTCACGGGCAGGGGGCACGACAGCCCCAGCATTTT. Translation gives CASSFHGQGARQPQHF.

The V call is TRBV7-9, the J call TRBJ2-1; 10 nucleotides align to TRBD2. Germline V lookup: CDR1 SEHNR, CDR2 FQNEAQ (reference sequence). V dropped 6 bases and J dropped 3; count of bases not matched to a gene: 5. The CDR3 runs 15 residues. The CDR3 nucleotides are TGTGCCAGCAGATCGTCTAGCGGGAGCTACAATGAGCAGTTCTTC. It specifies CASRSSSGSYNEQFF.

The rearrangement uses TRBV28 and TRBJ1-4; D uncertain. CDR3 length: 11 residues. V was trimmed by 3 bases and J by 6 bases, leaving 2 bases between them. Germline-derived CDR1 and CDR2 are MDHEN and SYDVKM. CDR3 in DNA: TGTGCCAGCAGTTTCCATGAAAAACTGTTTTTT. It encodes CASSFHEKLFF.

The V gene is TRBV29-1, the J gene TRBJ2-7; TRBD1 matches 9 bases. Germline values: CDR1 SQVTM, CDR2 ANQGSEA. The CDR3 is 13 residues long. DNA for the CDR3: TGCAGTGACCCCCTGACAGGGGGCTACGAGCAGTACTTC. It encodes CSDPLTGGYEQYF.

This chain uses TRBV25-1 with TRBJ2-1; the match to TRBD1 covers 7 bases. This CDR3 region has 14 residues. Trimming at V came to 6 bases and at J to 1 base, leaving 3 bases not matched to a gene. Germline CDR1 MGHDK, CDR2 SYGVNS. The CDR3 here is CASRGQESYNEQFF. The CDR3 nucleotides read TGTGCCAGCAGAGGACAGGAGTCCTACAATGAGCAGTTCTTC.

With respect to this clone: Distinct nucleotide sequences in the sample also encode this CDR3. The gene calls are TRBV7-2 and TRBJ1-2; a possible D gene is TRBD1 (5 bases). The V end lost 0 bases, the J end lost 8 bases, and 10 bases lay between the germline ends. Germline CDR1 SGHTA, CDR2 FQGNSA. The CDR3 is 13 residues long. CDR3 sequence reads: CASSLAQGRGYTF. In DNA, the CDR3 is TGTGCCAGCAGCTTAGCGCAGGGTAGGGGCTACACCTTC.

The V call is TRBV28, the J call TRBJ2-5, with 9 nucleotides matching TRBD2. This CDR3 contains 16 residues. V dropped 5 bases and J dropped 5; count of bases not matched to a gene: 12. CDR1 is MDHEN, CDR2 SYDVKM, per germline. The CDR3 here is CASSVSGGLAVETQYF. The CDR3 DNA reads TGTGCCAGCAGTGTATCCGGGGGACTAGCTGTGGAGACCCAGTACTTC.

J is TRBJ2-2 and V is TRBV5-8; D might be TRBD2 (6 bases). The CDR3 loop spans 15 amino acids. Germline V gene data show CDR1 as SGHTS and CDR2 as YDEGEE. V lost 2 bases, J lost 2 bases, and 10 bases lay in between. The CDR3 loop reads CASSLGDFNTGELFF. CDR3 coding DNA: TGTGCCAGCAGCTTAGGGGACTTCAACACCGGGGAGCTGTTTTTT.

The chain links TRBV7-9 to TRBJ2-5; 7 nucleotides line up with TRBD1. V was pared by 2 bases and J by 1 base, with 4 bases of the junction left unmatched. Germline assignment: CDR1 SEHNR and CDR2 FQNEAQ (reference sequence). CDR3 length: 15 residues. The CDR3 here is CASSLLGDSQETQYF. CDR3 DNA sequence: TGTGCCAGCAGCTTATTGGGGGACAGCCAAGAGACCCAGTACTTC.

The rearrangement joins TRBV11-2 to TRBJ2-6; D is possibly TRBD2 (6 bases). The CDR3 runs 18 residues. The germline V and J ends were trimmed by 5 bases and 5 bases, with 22 bases remaining between them. CDR1 and CDR2 from the germline V gene are SGHAT and FQNNGV. DNA for the CDR3: TGTGCCAGCAGCGGAGGGTCTTACCCACAAAGTCGGGCCAACGTCCTGACTTTC. Translated: CASSGGSYPQSRANVLTF.

The table lists this clone with a few counts. The chain links TRBV7-3 to TRBJ1-1; TRBD1 aligns across 9 bases. The CDR3 runs 14 residues. Germline V gene sequence: CDR1 SGHTA, CDR2 FQGTGA. The V gene end was trimmed by 4 bases and the J gene end by 3 bases; junction bases not matched to a gene: 3. CDR3 DNA: TGTGCCAGCAGCTCGGGACAGGGTCACACTGAAGCTTTCTTT. It translates to CASSSGQGHTEAFF.

The gene calls are TRBV7-9 and TRBJ1-2, with D possibly matching TRBD1 (6 bases). The CDR3 totals 15 residues. Looked up from germline, CDR1 is SEHNR and CDR2 is FQNEAQ (reference sequence). V gave up 5 bases and J gave up 6 bases, with 19 bases separating them. In DNA form, the CDR3 reads TGTGCCAGCAGCGTTCTTGGGGGCTTCCATGATGGCTACACCTTC. This translates into CASSVLGGFHDGYTF.

The chain recombines TRBV5-4 with TRBJ2-7; 8 nucleotides line up with TRBD2. The CDR3 runs to 15 residues. The V segment lost 2 bases and the J segment 2 bases; nucleotides outside the gene matches: 6. Germline assignment: CDR1 SGHNT and CDR2 YYREEE (reference sequence). DNA for the CDR3: TGTGCCAGCAGCTTCTCGACGGGACTAGCCTACGAGCAGTACTTC. Its translation: CASSFSTGLAYEQYF.

The V call is TRBV28, the J call TRBJ2-7; the match to TRBD2 covers 10 bases. V shed 6 bases, J shed 3 bases, and the junction held 11 bases outside the gene matches. CDR3 length: 16 residues. Germline V gene sequence: CDR1 MDHEN, CDR2 SYDVKM. The CDR3 DNA reads as TGTGCCAGCAGCTTCCCTAGCGGGAGAACCGGCTACGAGCAGTACTTC. It encodes CASSFPSGRTGYEQYF.

The gene calls are TRBV5-1 and TRBJ1-2; D might be TRBD1 (5 bases). This CDR3 is built from 14 residues. CDR1 SGHRS and CDR2 YFSETQ come from the germline V gene. V was trimmed by 4 bases and J by 1 base, leaving 11 bases between them. CDR3 coding DNA: TGCGCCAGCAGCCCGGGGGAATTTAACTATGGCTACACCTTC. It yields the protein CASSPGEFNYGYTF.

The chain uses TRBV18 and TRBJ1-5, with TRBD1 matching over 12 bases. Trimming removed 3 bases from V and 6 bases from J; junction bases left unmatched: 9. The CDR3 spans 17 residues. Germline CDR1 KGHSH, CDR2 LQKENI. CDR3 region: CASSPGGTGGAGQPQHF. CDR3 sequence (DNA): TGTGCCAGCTCACCTGGTGGGACAGGGGGCGCGGGTCAGCCCCAGCATTTT.

The chain recombines TRBV7-2 with TRBJ2-3, with 9 bases lining up with TRBD2. Germline loops: CDR1 SGHTA, CDR2 FQGNSA. V lost 1 base to trimming and J lost 5 bases; unmatched junction nucleotides: 1. The CDR3 has 14 amino acids. The CDR3 loop is CASSLGTSVDTQYF. Here the CDR3 DNA reads TGTGCCAGCAGCTTAGGGACTAGCGTAGATACGCAGTATTTT.

This chain's CDR3 is CASRDTGGGYGYTF. The CDR3 nucleotides are TGTGCCAGCAGAGATACAGGGGGAGGCTATGGCTACACCTTC. The chain recombines TRBV6-1 with TRBJ1-2, with 8 nucleotides matching TRBD1. Per germline, CDR1 MNHNS and CDR2 SASEGT. Unmatched junction bases numbered 7, after V lost 6 bases and J lost 4 bases. The CDR3 is 14 residues long.

This clone has just one count. The chain joins TRBV9 to TRBJ2-1, with 10 nucleotides matching TRBD2. After removal of 3 bases from V and 1 base from J, the junction contained 4 bases not matched to a gene. Germline-derived CDR1 and CDR2 are SGDLS and YYNGEE. This CDR3 comprises 16 residues. The CDR3 DNA follows: TGTGCCAGCAGCGCTGGACTAGCGGCGTCCTACAATGAGCAGTTCTTC. Translation: CASSAGLAASYNEQFF.

The chain recombines TRBV11-1 with TRBJ1-1; D remains ambiguous. Germline V gene data show CDR1 as SGHAT and CDR2 as FQDESV (reference sequence). The CDR3 covers 12 residues. V gave up 5 bases and J gave up 3 bases, with 7 bases separating them. In DNA, the CDR3 is TGTGCCAGCAGCCGACGGGACACTGAAGCTTTCTTT. Translated, it gives CASSRRDTEAFF.

In this sample, this clone turned up a few times. V usage is TRBV11-2 and J usage is TRBJ2-1, with D possibly being TRBD2 (6 bases). The germline V and J ends were trimmed by 1 base and 8 bases, with 18 bases remaining between them. Looked up from germline, CDR1 is SGHAT and CDR2 is FQNNGV. The CDR3 extends over 16 amino acids. The CDR3 sequence: CASSLVGGGSTDEQFF. The DNA for the CDR3 is TGTGCCAGCAGCTTAGTGGGGGGAGGAAGTACCGATGAGCAGTTCTTC.

This clone was observed a few times. The chain carries TRBV28 and TRBJ1-2; D is perhaps TRBD1 (6 bases). There are 14 residues in the CDR3. The germline V gene encodes CDR1 MDHEN and CDR2 SYDVKM. Trimming cost V 6 bases and J 0 bases, with 11 bases left between them. CDR3 protein: CASSSGASNYGYTF. In DNA form, the CDR3 reads TGTGCCAGCAGCTCGGGGGCGTCTAACTATGGCTACACCTTC.

The gene calls are TRBV30 and TRBJ1-2; D may be TRBD1 (5 bases). Germline loops: CDR1 GTSNPN, CDR2 SVGIG (reference sequence). The CDR3 is 15 residues long. V was shortened by 1 base and J by 0 bases, with 12 bases between the two germline ends. CDR3 residues: CAWSATGPANYGYTF. CDR3 DNA: TGTGCCTGGAGTGCCACAGGTCCTGCTAACTATGGCTACACCTTC.

The J gene is TRBJ1-1, the V gene TRBV27, with TRBD1 as a possible D gene (5 bases). Trimming shortened V by 3 bases and J by 3 bases, and 14 bases separated the two germline ends. CDR3 length: 15 residues. CDR1 and CDR2 (germline): MNHEY, SMNVEV (reference sequence). The CDR3, as DNA: TGTGCCAGCAGTTTGACAGCCCGACGGGACACTGAAGCTTTCTTT. Protein: CASSLTARRDTEAFF.

The rearrangement uses TRBV4-2 and TRBJ2-1; D is possibly TRBD2 (6 bases). The CDR3 runs 19 residues. Germline CDR1 reads LGHNA; CDR2 reads YNFKEQ. V was pared by 1 base and J by 3 bases, with 22 bases between. The chain's CDR3 is CASSQGDGGSGTNYNEQFF. CDR3 in DNA: TGTGCCAGCAGCCAAGGGGATGGGGGGAGCGGAACCAACTACAATGAGCAGTTCTTC.

V gene TRBV30 combines with J gene TRBJ2-7; no definite D call. This CDR3 is built from 12 residues. V gave up 4 bases and J gave up 6 bases, with 13 bases separating them. Germline-derived CDR1 and CDR2 are GTSNPN and SVGIG (reference sequence). CDR3 sequence: CAWTGGPGEQYF. Here the CDR3 DNA reads TGTGCCTGGACAGGCGGCCCTGGCGAGCAGTACTTC.

The chain recombines TRBV6-1 with TRBJ1-5; 7 bases map to TRBD1. J was trimmed by 4 bases and V by 0 bases; bases with no gene match: 6. CDR1 and CDR2 (germline): MNHNS, SASEGT. The CDR3 loop spans 16 amino acids. CDR3 in DNA: TGTGCCAGCAGTGAAGCTATAGGGGGCCCGAATCAGCCCCAGCATTTT. Protein: CASSEAIGGPNQPQHF.

The chain carries TRBV5-1 and TRBJ2-5, with D possibly called TRBD1 or TRBD2 (5 bases each). V gave up 4 bases and J gave up 5 bases, with 15 bases separating them. This CDR3 has 14 residues. The germline CDR1 and CDR2 sequences are SGHRS and YFSETQ. CDR3 nucleotide sequence: TGCGCCAGCAGCAAGAATGGGGGTCGGGAGACCCAGTACTTC. Amino acid sequence: CASSKNGGRETQYF.

The chain recombines TRBV6-1 with TRBJ2-7; possible D gene TRBD2, 5 bases. V shed 2 bases and J shed 6 bases, with 14 bases lying between them. The CDR3 runs to 14 residues. The germline gives CDR1 MNHNS, CDR2 SASEGT. CDR3 residues: CASSESWTRGEQYF. The CDR3, as DNA: TGTGCCAGCAGTGAATCTTGGACCCGGGGCGAGCAGTACTTC.